This T cell receptor (beta chain) stems from a study of blood T cell repertoires in COVID-19. In the study overall: Samples representing acute and convalescent COVID-19 were sourced from the United States, Italy and Spain.

The method was immunoSEQ multiplex PCR; TCRdb's version includes in-frame clones alone and lacks a portion of them. Of around 130,000 clones in the sample, around nine tenths were seen once. The specimen sequenced was peripheral blood. The clonotype originates from a woman aged 45-60 years with acute or convalescent COVID-19.

This CDR3 is CASSLAGVGGGSYGYTF. Written as DNA, the CDR3 is TGTGCCAGCAGCTTAGCGGGGGTGGGCGGGGGCAGCTATGGCTACACCTTC. The chain couples TRBV7-8 to TRBJ1-2, with D possibly TRBD1 on 6 matching bases. From germline, CDR1 is SGHVS and CDR2 FQNEAQ. Trimming removed 0 bases at V and 4 bases at J, with 18 bases between. The CDR3 is made up of 17 amino acids.